This TCR beta chain stems from a study of blood T cell repertoires in COVID-19. Study details: Material from acute and convalescent COVID-19 was sourced from the United States, Italy and Spain. Nucleic acid was either cDNA or gDNA, and it came from T cells, B-cell-depleted T cells, or PBMCs.

Trimming removed 10 bases from V and 3 bases from J; junction bases left unmatched: 5. This CDR3 is 12 amino acids long. In germline, CDR1 is MNHEY, CDR2 SVGAGI. Source study methods: Cell counts per sample came from amplifying reference gene primers. Generated by immunoSEQ multiplex PCR, the TCRdb table keeps only in-frame clones and is missing some. Clonal size and the V and J genes are those of that table, whereas D and trimming came from the DNA. The sample records approximately 150,000 clones, around four fifths being singletons. Specimen: peripheral blood. The receptor comes from a man aged 65 to 79 with acute or convalescent COVID-19. V gene TRBV6-5 combines with J gene TRBJ2-7; 8 bases agree with TRBD2. The CDR3 sequence: CATGGDRYEQYF. The CDR3 DNA is TGTGCCACCGGGGGGGACCGCTACGAGCAGTACTTC.